This T cell receptor (beta chain) is from a study of T cells in placental villitis. About the investigation overall: Two of the control placentae were obtained from preterm deliveries, but no significant pathology was found on examination. The study compared placental TCR-beta repertoires across villitis of unknown etiology, gestational-age-matched unaffected controls, and infectious villitis to test an allograft-versus-infection hypothesis.

As controls, ten to eleven placentae without villitis were matched to the villitis of unknown etiology cases by gestational age at delivery. After delivery, placentae were collected and subjected to gross and histological evaluation prior to the selection of archival tissue. Five 10-micron scrolls were cut from each FFPE block, and DNA was then isolated using the AllPrep DNA/RNA FFPE Tissue kit. NanoDrop was used to check DNA concentration and purity, and a Bioanalyzer was used to assess RNA quality. The study at large found these results: Sequencing bulk tissue could not tell helper, regulatory or cytotoxic T cells apart, could not separate maternal from fetal T cells, and left out gamma-delta receptors. Higher clonality was observed in villitis of unknown etiology placentae than in controls (median around 0.06 versus 0.006, p=0.0025), a finding indicative of clonal expansion. CMV-specific clone frequencies were higher in infectious CMV cases than in villitis of unknown etiology (0.011 vs 0.001), and the villitis of unknown etiology frequencies did not differ from those of controls. Small amounts of decidua were contained in the paraffin blocks, so some of the captured T cells, especially in controls, may have been decidual rather than villous infiltrates.

V and J lose 4 bases and 0 bases, and a span of 15 bases separates them. Taken from cysteine to phenylalanine, the CDR3 has 15 residues. Only the CDR3 DNA stays, 45 bases, in frame from base 1. Reading the germline V gene gives CDR1 SQVTM and CDR2 ANQGSEA. The immunoSEQ v4 bias-controlled multiplex PCR assay, performed blinded to group allocation, was used to amplify TCR-beta CDR3 regions from genomic DNA. Reference gene primers were added alongside TCR-beta primers to estimate nucleated cell and T cell quantities per sample. Sequencing of the libraries was performed on an Illumina MiSeq with a 100-cycle paired-end protocol. As for how the authors treated the data: In the immunoSEQ Analyzer software, diversity and richness were calculated, with richness measured by iChao1 and clonality based on Pielou evenness and Shannon diversity on a 0-1 scale where a higher value means less diversity. Using confidence 3 and substitution 2, CDR3 amino acid sequences together with their V/J genes were queried against VDJdb for CMV, EBV and influenza A specificities. The Morisita-Horn index was used to assess how much TCR-beta amino acid clonotypes overlapped between the villitis of unknown etiology, infectious villitis and control repertoires. TCRdb took over this immuneACCESS table, retaining in-frame rearrangements with V and J assigned. Such tables are incomplete; in checked studies, under half of the missing clones stem from an unresolved V gene, and the remainder is unexplained. That table supplies the V and J calls and clone size; D and trimming were determined from the DNA. This sample gives 200 to 300 clones in total; approximately 97% of them show up just once. The ten largest clones capture roughly 7.1% of the sample.

On this clone: Its antigen is still unknown. Base quality data are lacking; no much larger clone is found one base away.

This receptor chain uses TRBV29-1 and TRBJ2-5; the D gene could be either TRBD1 or TRBD2, each agreeing at 6 bases. The sequence was obtained from a human donor in good health; the placental T cells may come from both mother and fetus. The sample was placental tissue containing maternal and fetal cells. The nucleotide sequence reads as follows: TGCAGCGTTGTTAGGGGGGCAGGGTACCAAGAGACCCAGTACTTC. It translates to CSVVRGAGYQETQYF. Here the CDR3 is joined to the reference TRBV29-1 and TRBJ2-5 genes, and the full variable domain is: SAVISQKPSRDICQRGTSLTIQCQVDSQVTMMFWYRQQPGQSLTLIATANQGSEATYESGFVIDKFPISRPNLTFSTLTVSNMSPEDSSIYLCSVVRGAGYQETQYFGPGTRLLVL.